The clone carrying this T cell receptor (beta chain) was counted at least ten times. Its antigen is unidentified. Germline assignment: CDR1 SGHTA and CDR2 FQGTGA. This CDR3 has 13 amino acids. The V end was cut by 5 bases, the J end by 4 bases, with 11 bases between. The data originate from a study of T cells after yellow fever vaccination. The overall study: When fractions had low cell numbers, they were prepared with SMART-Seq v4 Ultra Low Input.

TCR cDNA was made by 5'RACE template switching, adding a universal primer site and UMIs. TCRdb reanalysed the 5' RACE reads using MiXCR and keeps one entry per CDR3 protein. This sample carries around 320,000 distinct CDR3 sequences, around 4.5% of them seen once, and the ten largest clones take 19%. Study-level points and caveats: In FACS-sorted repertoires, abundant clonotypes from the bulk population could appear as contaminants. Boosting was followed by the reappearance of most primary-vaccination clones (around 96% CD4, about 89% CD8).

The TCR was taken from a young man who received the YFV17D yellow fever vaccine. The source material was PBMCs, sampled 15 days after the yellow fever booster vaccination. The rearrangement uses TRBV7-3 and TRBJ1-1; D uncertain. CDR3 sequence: CASSVLGGTEAFF. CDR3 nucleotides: TGTGCCAGCAGCGTGCTGGGCGGCACTGAAGCTTTCTTT.